One sample yielded the 15 T cell receptor beta chains listed below, sequenced in a study of blood T cell repertoires in COVID-19. Profiling relied on immunoSEQ multiplex PCR, and the TCRdb table lists in-frame clones only, not all of them. This sample carries a few hundred thousand clones, about 91% of them seen once, and the ten largest clones take around 2.6%. Sequencing was performed on peripheral blood. Receptors were obtained from a young adult with COVID-19, enrolled during active disease.

The V call is TRBV21-1, the J call TRBJ2-3; the table's D call, TRBD2, has no DNA check behind it. TRBV21-1 is noted as a pseudogene. This CDR3 contains 18 residues. CDR3 region: CASSKEVGGPSGTDTQYF. The CDR3 nucleotides read TGTGCCAGCAGCAAAGAGGTGGGAGGACCTTCGGGCACAGATACGCAGTATTTT.

This clone was picked up one time. CDR3 nucleotides: TGTGCCAGCAGTCACAGGGGTGGGACCGGGGAGCTGTTTTTT. Residues: CASSHRGGTGELFF. J is TRBJ2-2 and V is TRBV27, with 7 bases aligning to TRBD1. Germline V lookup: CDR1 MNHEY, CDR2 SMNVEV (reference sequence). V was clipped by 5 bases and J by 5 bases; unmatched bases: 5. The length of the CDR3 is 14 residues.

The chain uses TRBV9 and TRBJ2-2, with TRBD1 identical over 7 bases. CDR1 and CDR2 from the germline V gene are SGDLS and YYNGEE. CDR3 size: 16 residues. V lost 0 bases, J lost 3 bases, and 5 bases stayed unmatched. CDR3 sequence reads: CASSVGAGGDTGELFF. The CDR3 region has the DNA TGTGCCAGCAGCGTAGGGGCAGGGGGAGACACCGGGGAGCTGTTTTTT.

V and J are TRBV20-1 and TRBJ1-1; D might be TRBD1 (6 bases). V lost 6 bases and J 11 bases, leaving 13 bases between the germline ends. Germline-derived CDR1 and CDR2 are DFQATT and SNEGSKA (reference sequence). This CDR3 spans 10 amino acids. CDR3 in DNA: TGCAGTGCCCCGAGGGGGTCGGCTTTCTTT. Its protein is CSAPRGSAFF.

The chain recombines TRBV4-1 with TRBJ2-2; 7 bases agree with TRBD1. J lost 0 bases, V lost 6 bases, and 7 bases had no gene match. Germline CDR1 MGHRA, CDR2 YSYEKL. This CDR3 region has 16 residues. CDR3 loop: CASSLDRDTNTGELFF. In nucleotides, the CDR3 is TGCGCCAGCAGTCTTGACAGGGACACGAACACCGGGGAGCTGTTTTTT.

The chain is built from TRBV4-3 and TRBJ2-1; 10 nucleotides agree with TRBD2. Germline CDR1 and CDR2: LGHNA and YSLEER. There are 15 residues in the CDR3. J was trimmed by 8 bases and V by 1 base; bases with no gene match: 5. CDR3 sequence: CASSQASGRGDEQFF. Written as DNA, the CDR3 is TGCGCCAGCAGCCAAGCTAGCGGGAGAGGGGATGAGCAGTTCTTC.

The J gene is TRBJ1-5, the V gene TRBV6-2 or TRBV6-3, with D maybe TRBD1 (6 bases). The CDR3 spans 17 residues. The V gene lost 1 base and the J gene lost 0 bases, with 13 bases spanning the gap. The V gene's germline CDR1 is MNHEY and CDR2 SVGEGT. In DNA form, the CDR3 reads TGTGCCAGCAGTTACTTACAGGGAAGGTATAGCAATCAGCCCCAGCATTTT. This gives the protein CASSYLQGRYSNQPQHF.

The chain recombines TRBV11-3 with TRBJ1-2, with TRBD1 matching over 8 bases. In germline, CDR1 is SGHNT, CDR2 YENEEA. This CDR3 is 19 amino acids long. V gave up 1 base and J gave up 2 bases; unmatched junction bases: 15. CDR3 bases: TGTGCCAGCAGCTTAGGTGGGTGGCAGGGGGCGTGTTGGAACTATGGCTACACCTTC. It codes for CASSLGGWQGACWNYGYTF.

In its sample, this clone was seen a few times. This rearrangement joins TRBV7-2 to TRBJ2-7, with 7 positions matching TRBD2. The CDR3 is made up of 14 amino acids. The germline V gene encodes CDR1 SGHTA and CDR2 FQGNSA. V lost 4 bases, J lost 2 bases, and 5 bases stayed unmatched. The CDR3 nucleotides are TGTGCCAGCAGCTCCTTAGCGGGTACCTACGAGCAGTACTTC. This encodes CASSSLAGTYEQYF.

The V and J genes are TRBV7-9 and TRBJ2-1; TRBD1 might be the D (6 bases). The CDR3 length is 14 residues. The V and J ends lost 6 bases and 3 bases respectively, with 12 bases between them. Germline CDR1 SEHNR, CDR2 FQNEAQ (reference sequence). CDR3 nucleotides: TGTGCCAGCAGGGGAACAGGGCTCTACAATGAGCAGTTCTTC. Its translation: CASRGTGLYNEQFF.

The rearrangement links TRBV5-6 to TRBJ2-7; 8 nucleotides line up with TRBD2. The CDR3 contains 14 residues. The germline gives CDR1 SGHDT, CDR2 YYEEEE. V trimming: 4 bases; J trimming: 6 bases; junction bases outside the gene matches: 9. This chain's CDR3 is CASSRTGRGSEQYF. The CDR3 DNA follows: TGTGCCAGCAGCCGAACCGGGAGGGGAAGCGAGCAGTACTTC.

The rearrangement links TRBV9 to TRBJ2-7; 10 nucleotides match TRBD1. V gave up 4 bases and J gave up 4 bases; unmatched junction bases: 8. Germline loops: CDR1 SGDLS, CDR2 YYNGEE. This CDR3 contains 15 residues. The CDR3 nucleotides are TGTGCCAGCAGCATGCGACAGGGGGCCGGGTACGAGCAGTACTTC. It translates to CASSMRQGAGYEQYF. Full variable domain (remainder filled in from reference TRBV9 and TRBJ2-7): DSGVTQTPKHLITATGQRVTLRCSPRSGDLSVYWYQQSLDQGLQFLIQYYNGEERAKGNILERFSAQQFPDLHSELNLSSLELGDSALYFCASSMRQGAGYEQYFGPGTRLTVT.

The genes are TRBV3-1 (or the pseudogene TRBV3-2) and TRBJ2-7; D is unclear. The germline V and J ends were trimmed by 1 base and 2 bases, with 9 bases remaining between them. The CDR3 length is 14 residues. From germline, CDR1 is LGHDT and CDR2 YNNKEL (reference sequence). CDR3 sequence reads: CASSQVALPYEQYF. CDR3 DNA sequence: TGTGCCAGCAGCCAAGTCGCACTACCCTACGAGCAGTACTTC.

The chain joins TRBV2 to TRBJ1-5, with 8 bases fitting TRBD1. The CDR3 totals 15 residues. J was trimmed by 5 bases and V by 6 bases; bases with no gene match: 9. Germline CDR1 is SNHLY and CDR2 is FYNNEI. The CDR3 sequence: CASRVSGGSDQPQHF. The DNA of the CDR3 is TGTGCCAGCAGGGTGTCAGGGGGCTCGGATCAGCCCCAGCATTTT.

The chain employs TRBV3-1 (or the pseudogene TRBV3-2) and TRBJ2-7, with 10 bases matching TRBD1. J lost 1 base, V lost 6 bases, and 3 bases had no gene match. CDR1 is LGHDT, CDR2 YNNKEL, per germline (reference sequence). The length of the CDR3 is 14 residues. Here the CDR3 DNA reads TGTGCCAGCAGACCGGGACAGGGGTCCTACGAGCAGTACTTC. Its protein product is CASRPGQGSYEQYF.